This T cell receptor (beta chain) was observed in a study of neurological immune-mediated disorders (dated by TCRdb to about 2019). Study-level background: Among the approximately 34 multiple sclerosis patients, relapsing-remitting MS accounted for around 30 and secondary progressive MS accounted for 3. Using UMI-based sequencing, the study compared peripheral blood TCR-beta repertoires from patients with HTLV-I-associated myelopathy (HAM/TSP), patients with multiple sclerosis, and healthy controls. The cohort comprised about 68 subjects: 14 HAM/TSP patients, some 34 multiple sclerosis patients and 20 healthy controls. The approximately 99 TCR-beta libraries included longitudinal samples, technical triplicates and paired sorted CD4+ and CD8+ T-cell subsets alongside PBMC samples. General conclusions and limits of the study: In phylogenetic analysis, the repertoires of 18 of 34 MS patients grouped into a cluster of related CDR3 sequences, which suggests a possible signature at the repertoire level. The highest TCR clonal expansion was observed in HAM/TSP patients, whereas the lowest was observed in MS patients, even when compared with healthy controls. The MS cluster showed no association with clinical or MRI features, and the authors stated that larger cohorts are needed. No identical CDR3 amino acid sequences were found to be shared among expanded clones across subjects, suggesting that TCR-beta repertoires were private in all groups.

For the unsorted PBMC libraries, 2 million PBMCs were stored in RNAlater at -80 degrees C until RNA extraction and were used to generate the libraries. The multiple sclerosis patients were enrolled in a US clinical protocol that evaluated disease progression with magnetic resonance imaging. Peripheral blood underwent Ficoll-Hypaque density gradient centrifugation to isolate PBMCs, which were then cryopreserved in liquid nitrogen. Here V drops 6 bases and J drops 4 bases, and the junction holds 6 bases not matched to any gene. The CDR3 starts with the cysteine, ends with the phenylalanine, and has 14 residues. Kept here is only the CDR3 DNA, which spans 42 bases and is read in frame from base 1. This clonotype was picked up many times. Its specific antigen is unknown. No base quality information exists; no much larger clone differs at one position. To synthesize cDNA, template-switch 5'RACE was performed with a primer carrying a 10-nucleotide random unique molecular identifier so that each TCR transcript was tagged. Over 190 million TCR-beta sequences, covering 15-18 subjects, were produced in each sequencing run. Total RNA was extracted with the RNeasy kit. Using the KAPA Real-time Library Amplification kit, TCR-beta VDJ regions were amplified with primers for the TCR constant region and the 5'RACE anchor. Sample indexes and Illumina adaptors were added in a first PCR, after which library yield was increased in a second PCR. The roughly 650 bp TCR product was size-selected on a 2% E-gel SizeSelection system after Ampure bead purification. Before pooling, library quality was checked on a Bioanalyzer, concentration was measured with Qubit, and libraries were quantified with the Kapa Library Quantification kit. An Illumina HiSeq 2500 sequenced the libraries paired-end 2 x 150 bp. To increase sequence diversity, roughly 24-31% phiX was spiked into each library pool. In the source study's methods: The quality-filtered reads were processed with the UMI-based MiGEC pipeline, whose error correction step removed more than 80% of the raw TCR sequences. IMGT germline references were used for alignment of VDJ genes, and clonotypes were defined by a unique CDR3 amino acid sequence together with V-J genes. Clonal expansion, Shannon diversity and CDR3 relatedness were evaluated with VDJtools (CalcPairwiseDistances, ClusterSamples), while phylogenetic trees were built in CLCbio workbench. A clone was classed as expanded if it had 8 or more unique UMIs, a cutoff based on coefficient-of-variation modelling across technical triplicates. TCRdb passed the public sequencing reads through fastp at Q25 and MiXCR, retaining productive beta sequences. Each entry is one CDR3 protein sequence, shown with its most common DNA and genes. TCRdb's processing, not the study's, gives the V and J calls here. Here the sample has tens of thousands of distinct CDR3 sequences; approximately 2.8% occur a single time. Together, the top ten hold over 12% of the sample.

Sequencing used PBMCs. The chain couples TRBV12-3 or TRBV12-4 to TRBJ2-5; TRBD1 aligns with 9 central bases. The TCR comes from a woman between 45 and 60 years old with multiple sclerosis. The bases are TGTGCCAGCAGCCCGGGACAGGGTCGAGAGACCCAGTACTTC. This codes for CASSPGQGRETQYF.